These 11 T cell receptor beta chains came from one sample sequenced in a study of OX40 agonist ivuxolimab in advanced cancers. Libraries were prepared by immunoSEQ multiplex PCR; TCRdb keeps only in-frame clonotypes and omits some of them. The data hold 100,000 to 130,000 clones, with 75% to 95% observed a single time. The sequenced sample was CD4+ or CD8+ T cells sorted from blood, obtained in a trial of the OX40 agonist ivuxolimab. The source of these receptors is an adult with an advanced solid tumor such as melanoma, head and neck, liver or kidney cancer.

In its sample, this clone was seen once. The chain carries TRBV19 and TRBJ1-2; TRBD1 aligns across 8 bases. CDR3 length: 14 amino acids. Germline CDR1 reads LNHDA; CDR2 reads SQIVND (reference sequence). V dropped 6 bases and J dropped 5; count of bases not matched to a gene: 8. This CDR3 reads CASRGTGSFYGYTF. The CDR3 DNA reads TGTGCCAGTAGGGGGACAGGCTCGTTTTATGGCTACACCTTC.

This clone was detected a few times. The rearrangement uses TRBV10-3 and TRBJ1-5, with TRBD1 identical over 7 bases. The J segment lost 6 bases and the V segment lost 2 bases, leaving 7 bases of the junction unmatched. Germline CDR1 is ENHRY and CDR2 is SYGVKD. The CDR3 runs 15 residues. CDR3 loop: CAISETGQYGQPQHF. The CDR3, as DNA: TGTGCCATCAGTGAGACGGGACAGTATGGTCAGCCCCAGCATTTT.

The V gene is TRBV10-2, the J gene TRBJ2-1, with 7 nucleotides matching TRBD2. V shed 0 bases, J shed 4 bases, and the junction held 3 bases outside the gene matches. Germline V gene lookup returns CDR1 WSHSY and CDR2 SAAADI. The CDR3 extends over 15 amino acids. CDR3 in DNA: TGCGCCAGCAGTGAGTCTTCTAGCGGATACAATGAGCAGTTCTTC. As protein: CASSESSSGYNEQFF.

This chain joins TRBV6-1 and TRBJ1-3; 7 positions match TRBD1. From germline, CDR1 is MNHNS and CDR2 SASEGT. The CDR3 totals 16 residues. V lost 2 bases and J lost 3; bases outside the gene matches: 7. This CDR3 reads CASSESLRQGGNTIYF. The DNA for the CDR3 is TGTGCCAGCAGTGAAAGCCTCCGACAGGGTGGAAACACCATATATTTT.

This clone was counted a few times. This chain links TRBV19 with TRBJ1-2, with 8 bases that match TRBD1. CDR1 and CDR2 from the germline V gene are LNHDA and SQIVND (reference sequence). The J segment lost 3 bases and the V segment lost 4 bases, leaving 16 bases of the junction unmatched. The CDR3 sequence is 18 residues long. CDR3 sequence: CASSTRGWNPTGDYGYTF. CDR3 sequence (DNA): TGTGCCAGTAGTACCCGTGGTTGGAACCCGACAGGGGACTATGGCTACACCTTC.

The chain employs TRBV10-2 and TRBJ2-5, with D possibly TRBD2 on 6 matching bases. Germline V lookup: CDR1 WSHSY, CDR2 SAAADI. CDR3 size: 14 residues. Trimming took off 2 bases at V and 11 bases at J, with 18 bases between the two ends. CDR3 nucleotide sequence: TGCGCCAGCAGTGAGGGGGGGTATTCAAGGGAGCAGTACTTC. Its translation: CASSEGGYSREQYF.

The genes are TRBV19 and TRBJ2-3; no clear D. The CDR3 is made up of 12 amino acids. Trimming shortened V by 6 bases and J by 6 bases, and 10 bases separated the two germline ends. The germline CDR1 and CDR2 sequences are LNHDA and SQIVND (reference sequence). CDR3 sequence reads: CASSDSSDTQYF. The CDR3 DNA is TGTGCCAGTAGCGATTCATCTGATACGCAGTATTTT.

The chain couples TRBV5-1 to TRBJ1-1; D is unclear. The CDR3 totals 13 residues. CDR1 and CDR2 from the germline V gene are SGHRS and YFSETQ. Deletions cut 0 bases from V and 5 bases from J, with 8 bases between. In nucleotides, the CDR3 is TGCGCCAGCAGCTTGGAATTCCTAACTGAAGCTTTCTTT. Encoded protein: CASSLEFLTEAFF.

The rearrangement joins TRBV6-5 to TRBJ1-3, with D tentatively TRBD1 (5 bases). This CDR3 comprises 16 residues. Trimming removed 0 bases at V and 0 bases at J, with 9 bases between. Per the germline V gene, CDR1 is MNHEY and CDR2 is SVGAGI. This CDR3 is CASSYSGGDSGNTIYF. The CDR3 coding sequence is TGTGCCAGCAGTTACTCTGGAGGGGACTCTGGAAACACCATATATTTT.

This chain connects TRBV18 to TRBJ1-2; D gene ambiguous. The germline CDR1 and CDR2 sequences are KGHSH and LQKENI. Trimming shortened V by 2 bases and J by 4 bases, and 14 bases separated the two germline ends. The CDR3 has 15 amino acids. CDR3 protein: CASSPDSTGIYGYTF. The CDR3 DNA follows: TGTGCCAGCTCACCAGATTCTACCGGCATCTATGGCTACACCTTC.

The chain carries TRBV28 and TRBJ2-7; 11 bases line up with TRBD2. The V and J ends lost 6 bases and 0 bases, in that order; junction bases with no gene match: 4. The CDR3 runs to 15 residues. Germline V gene data show CDR1 as MDHEN and CDR2 as SYDVKM. The CDR3 DNA reads as TGTGCCAGCAGCTTAGCGGGAGGGTTCTCCTACGAGCAGTACTTC. Its translation is CASSLAGGFSYEQYF.